One sample yielded the 19 T cell receptor beta chains listed below, sequenced in a study of T cell responses to AZD1222 COVID-19 vaccine. Method: immunoSEQ multiplex PCR; TCRdb's copy keeps in-frame clones and lacks some. The repertoire consists of about 85,000 clones, with around 88% occurring once and the leading ten covering approximately 10%. The specimen comprised peripheral blood, sampled on day 0 of MenACWY control vaccination. The receptors originated from an adult in good health.

The J gene is TRBJ2-6, the V gene TRBV18, with D unclear. There are 16 residues in the CDR3. Trimming shortened V by 0 bases and J by 3 bases, and 9 bases separated the two germline ends. The germline gives CDR1 KGHSH, CDR2 LQKENI. The CDR3, as DNA: TGTGCCAGCTCACCACCGTTGGGTGGTGGGGCCAACGTCCTGACTTTC. Residues: CASSPPLGGGANVLTF.

In its sample, this clone was seen once. This chain joins TRBV2 and TRBJ2-2; 7 positions match TRBD1. Germline CDR1 and CDR2: SNHLY and FYNNEI. The CDR3 has 15 residues. Trimming cost V 6 bases and J 1 base; bases outside gene matches: 5. The CDR3 sequence: CASRETGMNTGELFF. The CDR3, as DNA: TGTGCCAGCAGAGAGACAGGGATGAACACCGGGGAGCTGTTTTTT.

V and J are TRBV30 and TRBJ1-6, with D possibly TRBD1 on 6 matching bases. V shed 3 bases and J shed 0 bases, with 21 bases lying between them. Germline CDR1 GTSNPN, CDR2 SVGIG (reference sequence). This CDR3 has 19 amino acids. The CDR3: CAWSTTQFDRSSYNSPLHF. The DNA of the CDR3 is TGTGCCTGGAGCACCACCCAATTTGACAGGTCCTCCTATAATTCACCCCTCCACTTT.

The DNA for the CDR3 is TGTGCCAGCAGCTTAGAGAGGGGAGGGAGGGGCCACACCCAGTACTTC. Its translation is CASSLERGGRGHTQYF. V usage is TRBV7-2 and J usage is TRBJ2-5, with TRBD2 identical over 7 bases. Trimming cost V 1 base and J 8 bases; bases outside gene matches: 13. The CDR3 is 16 residues long. The germline V gene has CDR1 SGHTA and CDR2 FQGNSA.

This clone showed up just once. The chain uses TRBV11-1 and TRBJ2-7, with 8 bases matching TRBD1. The V gene's germline CDR1 is SGHAT and CDR2 FQDESV (reference sequence). Germline trimming cut 2 bases from V and 4 bases from J; bases unmatched to any gene: 4. The CDR3 is made up of 14 amino acids. The CDR3 DNA follows: TGTGCCAGCAGCTTATCCAGGGGGCTTTACGAGCAGTACTTC. Its translation: CASSLSRGLYEQYF. Supplemented by reference TRBV11-1 and TRBJ2-7, the full variable domain reads EAEVAQSPRYKITEKSQAVAFWCDPISGHATLYWYRQILGQGPELLVQFQDESVVDDSQLPKDRFSAERLKGVDSTLKIQPAELGDSAMYLCASSLSRGLYEQYFGPGTRLTVT.

The rearrangement uses TRBV11-2 and TRBJ2-1, with 7 bases matching TRBD2. Germline CDR1 reads SGHAT; CDR2 reads FQNNGV. CDR3 size: 19 residues. J gave up 0 bases and V 0 bases, and 11 bases lay outside the gene matches. CDR3 in amino acids: CASSLDFFGGLSSYNEQFF. Here the CDR3 DNA reads TGTGCCAGCAGCTTAGACTTCTTCGGGGGGTTGAGCTCCTACAATGAGCAGTTCTTC. Filled out from reference TRBV11-2 and TRBJ2-1, the complete variable domain reads EAGVAQSPRYKIIEKRQSVAFWCNPISGHATLYWYQQILGQGPKLLIQFQNNGVVDDSQLPKDRFSAERLKGVDSTLKIQPAKLEDSAVYLCASSLDFFGGLSSYNEQFFGPGTRLTVL.

The rearrangement uses TRBV11-2 and TRBJ1-6; the D is unclear. With 0 bases removed from V and 6 bases from J, the gap between germline ends came to 15 bases. The V gene's germline CDR1 is SGHAT and CDR2 FQNNGV. The CDR3 runs to 17 residues. The CDR3 loop is CASSLDATSGINSPLHF. In nucleotides, the CDR3 is TGTGCCAGCAGCTTAGATGCCACATCGGGCATTAATTCACCCCTCCACTTT.

The V and J genes are TRBV3-1 (or the pseudogene TRBV3-2) and TRBJ2-2; unclear D gene. V lost 4 bases and J lost 6, with 6 bases in between. The germline gives CDR1 LGHDT, CDR2 YNNKEL (reference sequence). This CDR3 spans 12 amino acids. The CDR3 reads CASSPGPGELFF. The CDR3 DNA is TGTGCCAGCAGCCCGGGCCCCGGGGAGCTGTTTTTT.

The chain carries TRBV19 and TRBJ1-5, with D hard to call. Looked up from germline, CDR1 is LNHDA and CDR2 is SQIVND (reference sequence). Trimming took off 3 bases at V and 1 base at J, with 16 bases between the two ends. This CDR3 spans 17 amino acids. CDR3 nucleotide sequence: TGTGCCAGTAGTATCTGGGCGGGTCTGGGCAGCAATCAGCCCCAGCATTTT. As protein: CASSIWAGLGSNQPQHF.

The V gene is TRBV29-1, the J gene TRBJ1-1, with TRBD1 as a possible D gene (5 bases). This CDR3 comprises 14 residues. V gave up 2 bases and J gave up 1 base, with 11 bases separating them. CDR1 is SQVTM, CDR2 ANQGSEA, per germline. CDR3 coding DNA: TGCAGCGTTGAAACGGGACGGTCGAACACTGAAGCTTTCTTT. This codes for CSVETGRSNTEAFF.

The CDR3 protein is CSVGGNRQDEKLFF. DNA for the CDR3: TGCAGCGTTGGTGGGAACAGGCAAGATGAAAAACTGTTTTTT. This chain joins TRBV29-1 and TRBJ1-4; perhaps TRBD1 as D (5 bases). The V and J ends lost 4 bases and 6 bases respectively, with 15 bases between them. Germline assignment: CDR1 SQVTM and CDR2 ANQGSEA. The CDR3 totals 14 residues.

This clone was observed once. This chain uses TRBV6-1 with TRBJ2-5; 10 nucleotides align to TRBD1. The ends lost 2 bases at V and 5 bases at J; junction bases unmatched: 5. Germline V gene sequence: CDR1 MNHNS, CDR2 SASEGT. CDR3 length equals 15 residues. DNA of the CDR3: TGTGCCAGCAGTGAACCGGGACAGGGGAGGGAGACCCAGTACTTC. This translates into CASSEPGQGRETQYF.

J is TRBJ1-1 and V is TRBV18; D might be TRBD1 (5 bases). V lost 3 bases, J lost 3 bases, and 8 bases lay in between. CDR3 length equals 13 residues. Germline CDR1 reads KGHSH; CDR2 reads LQKENI. This chain's CDR3 is CASSPIRDTEAFF. CDR3 bases: TGTGCCAGCTCACCCATCAGGGACACTGAAGCTTTCTTT.

This clone was counted only a few times. The chain recombines TRBV9 with TRBJ1-4; 12 bases are a match to TRBD1. V trimming: 0 bases; J trimming: 7 bases; junction bases outside the gene matches: 10. Germline CDR1 reads SGDLS; CDR2 reads YYNGEE. There are 18 residues in the CDR3. The CDR3 reads CASSVGGGTGGKTEKLFF. The CDR3 bases are TGTGCCAGCAGCGTAGGAGGGGGGACAGGGGGCAAGACTGAAAAACTGTTTTTT.

The V and J genes are TRBV7-8 and TRBJ2-3; tentative D call: TRBD1 (7 bases). The CDR3 is 21 amino acids. Germline loops: CDR1 SGHVS, CDR2 FQNEAQ. The V end was cut by 1 base, the J end by 1 base, with 27 bases between. The chain's CDR3 is CASSLGRQGGRGLGGTDTQYF. The DNA of the CDR3 is TGTGCCAGCAGCTTAGGGAGACAGGGTGGTCGGGGACTCGGGGGCACAGATACGCAGTATTTT.

This rearrangement joins TRBV5-1 to TRBJ1-2, with D maybe TRBD1 (6 bases). The CDR3 totals 14 residues. In germline, CDR1 is SGHRS, CDR2 YFSETQ. V was shortened by 4 bases and J by 2 bases, with 12 bases between the two germline ends. The CDR3 DNA follows: TGCGCCAGCAGCCCGGAGGGGGGGAACTATGGCTACACCTTC. Amino acid sequence: CASSPEGGNYGYTF. Based on the CDR3 plus reference TRBV5-1 and TRBJ1-2, the full variable domain is KAGVTQTPRYLIKTRGQQVTLSCSPISGHRSVSWYQQTPGQGLQFLFEYFSETQRNKGNFPGRFSGRQFSNSRSEMNVSTLELGDSALYLCASSPEGGNYGYTFGSGTRLTVV.

The chain recombines TRBV29-1 with TRBJ1-2, with a possible D match to TRBD1 (6 bases). Germline CDR1 is SQVTM and CDR2 is ANQGSEA. Trimming removed 6 bases at V and 4 bases at J, with 18 bases between. This CDR3 is built from 14 residues. This chain's CDR3 is CSVLEQGSGYGYTF. Written as DNA, the CDR3 is TGCAGCGTCCTTGAACAGGGATCTGGCTATGGCTACACCTTC.

The chain links TRBV7-2 to TRBJ2-5; possible D gene TRBD1, 6 bases. This CDR3 comprises 14 residues. Trimming shortened V by 7 bases and J by 1 base, and 13 bases separated the two germline ends. CDR1 SGHTA and CDR2 FQGNSA come from the germline V gene. CDR3 protein: CASTPDRTQETQYF. The CDR3 coding sequence is TGTGCCAGCACCCCGGACAGAACCCAAGAGACCCAGTACTTC.

This clone was detected once. J is TRBJ1-1 and V is TRBV6-4, with a possible D match to TRBD1 (5 bases). The V end was cut by 0 bases, the J end by 10 bases, with 12 bases between. CDR3 length: 13 amino acids. Germline CDR1 is MRHNA and CDR2 is SNTAGT. The CDR3 region has the DNA TGTGCCAGCAGTGACTCTGGCAGGGTAGGAGCTTTCTTT. Its translation is CASSDSGRVGAFF.